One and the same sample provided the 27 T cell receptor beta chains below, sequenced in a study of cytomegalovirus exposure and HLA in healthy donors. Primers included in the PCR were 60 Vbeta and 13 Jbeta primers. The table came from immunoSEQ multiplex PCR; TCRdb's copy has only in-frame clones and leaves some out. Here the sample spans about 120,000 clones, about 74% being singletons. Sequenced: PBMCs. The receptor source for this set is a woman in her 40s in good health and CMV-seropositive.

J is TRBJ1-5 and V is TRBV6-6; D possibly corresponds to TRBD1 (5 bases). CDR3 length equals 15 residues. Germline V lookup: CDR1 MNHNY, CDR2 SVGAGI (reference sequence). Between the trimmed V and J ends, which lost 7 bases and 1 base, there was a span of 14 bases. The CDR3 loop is CASIHGGDSNQPQHF. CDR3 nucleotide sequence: TGTGCCAGCATCCACGGAGGGGACAGCAATCAGCCCCAGCATTTT.

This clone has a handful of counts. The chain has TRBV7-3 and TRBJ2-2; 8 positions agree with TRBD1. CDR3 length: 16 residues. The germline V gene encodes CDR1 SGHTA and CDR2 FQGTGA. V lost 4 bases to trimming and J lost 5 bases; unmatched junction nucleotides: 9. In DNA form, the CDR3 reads TGTGCCAGCAGCTCGCCCAGGGGGCGCGGAACCGGGGAGCTGTTTTTT. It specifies CASSSPRGRGTGELFF.

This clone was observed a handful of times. The CDR3 DNA reads TGTGCCAGCAGCTTGGACAGTTATGGAGCTTTCTTT. This translates into CASSLDSYGAFF. The chain has TRBV5-6 and TRBJ1-1; D is ambiguous. Germline CDR1 and CDR2: SGHDT and YYEEEE. The V gene lost 0 bases and the J gene lost 10 bases, with 10 bases spanning the gap. The CDR3 is 12 residues long.

The CDR3 protein is CASSRDRGGSPLHF. For the CDR3, the DNA is TGTGCCAGCAGCCGAGACAGGGGTGGGTCACCCCTCCACTTT. The chain couples TRBV7-8 to TRBJ1-6; TRBD1 matches at 8 bases. The V segment lost 5 bases and the J segment 10 bases; nucleotides outside the gene matches: 7. Germline V gives CDR1 SGHVS, CDR2 FQNEAQ. The CDR3 is 14 amino acids.

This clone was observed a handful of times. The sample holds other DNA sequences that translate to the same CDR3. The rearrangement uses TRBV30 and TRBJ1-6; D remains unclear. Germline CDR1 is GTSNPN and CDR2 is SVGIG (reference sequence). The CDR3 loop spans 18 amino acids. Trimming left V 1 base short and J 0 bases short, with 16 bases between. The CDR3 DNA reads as TGTGCCTGGAGTGCCCCGCGGGAAATAAGCTCCTATAATTCACCCCTCCACTTT. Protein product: CAWSAPREISSYNSPLHF.

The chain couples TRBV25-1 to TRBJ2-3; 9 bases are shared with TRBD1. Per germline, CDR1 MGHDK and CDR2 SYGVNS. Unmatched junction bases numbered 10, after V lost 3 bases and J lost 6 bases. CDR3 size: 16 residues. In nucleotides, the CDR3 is TGTGCCAGCAGTGATGCGGGACAGGGCTCGTCTGATACGCAGTATTTT. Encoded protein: CASSDAGQGSSDTQYF. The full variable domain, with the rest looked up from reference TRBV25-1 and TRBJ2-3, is EADIYQTPRYLVIGTGKKITLECSQTMGHDKMYWYQQDPGMELHLIHYSYGVNSTEKGDLSSESTVSRIRTEHFPLTLESARPSHTSQYLCASSDAGQGSSDTQYFGPGTRLTVL.

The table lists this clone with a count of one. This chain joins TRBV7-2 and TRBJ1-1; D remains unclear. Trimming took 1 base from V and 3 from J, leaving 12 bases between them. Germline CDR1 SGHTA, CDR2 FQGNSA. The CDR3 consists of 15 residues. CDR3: CASSLVIGRDTEAFF. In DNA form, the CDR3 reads TGTGCCAGCAGCTTAGTGATCGGCCGGGACACTGAAGCTTTCTTT.

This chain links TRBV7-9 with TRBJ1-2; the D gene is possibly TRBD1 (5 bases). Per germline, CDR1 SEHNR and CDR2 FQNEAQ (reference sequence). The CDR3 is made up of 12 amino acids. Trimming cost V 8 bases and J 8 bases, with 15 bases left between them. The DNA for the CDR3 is TGTGCCAGCGGCAGGGAGGTTGGCGGCTACACCTTC. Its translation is CASGREVGGYTF.

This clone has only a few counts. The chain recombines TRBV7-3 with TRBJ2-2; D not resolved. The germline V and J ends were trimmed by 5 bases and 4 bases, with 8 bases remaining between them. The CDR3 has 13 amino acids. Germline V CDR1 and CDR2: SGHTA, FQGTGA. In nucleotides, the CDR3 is TGTGCCAGCAGCCCCGAGGCCACCGGGGAGCTGTTTTTT. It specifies CASSPEATGELFF. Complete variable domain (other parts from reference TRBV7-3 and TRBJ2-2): GAGVSQTPSNKVTEKGKYVELRCDPISGHTALYWYRQSLGQGPEFLIYFQGTGAADDSGLPNDRFFAVRPEGSVSTLKIQRTERGDSAVYLCASSPEATGELFFGEGSRLTVL.

The chain's CDR3 is CASSLVGGPATGELFF. CDR3 sequence (DNA): TGTGCCAGCAGCTTGGTGGGGGGGCCGGCCACCGGGGAGCTGTTTTTT. This rearrangement joins TRBV5-6 to TRBJ2-2, with a tentative D call TRBD2 (7 bases). CDR3 length: 16 amino acids. Germline CDR1 and CDR2: SGHDT and YYEEEE. V lost 0 bases to trimming and J lost 4 bases, with 13 bases between them.

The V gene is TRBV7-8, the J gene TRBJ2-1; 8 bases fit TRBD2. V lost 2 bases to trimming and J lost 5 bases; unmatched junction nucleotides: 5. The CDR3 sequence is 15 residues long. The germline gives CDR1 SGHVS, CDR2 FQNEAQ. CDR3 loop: CASSLTGLGHNEQFF. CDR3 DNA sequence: TGTGCCAGCAGCTTAACGGGACTAGGGCACAATGAGCAGTTCTTC.

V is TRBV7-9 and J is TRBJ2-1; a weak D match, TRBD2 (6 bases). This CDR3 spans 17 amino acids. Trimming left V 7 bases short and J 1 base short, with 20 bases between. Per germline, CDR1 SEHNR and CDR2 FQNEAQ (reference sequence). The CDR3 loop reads CASTKARVGTSYNEQFF. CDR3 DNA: TGTGCCAGCACCAAGGCCAGGGTGGGGACTTCCTACAATGAGCAGTTCTTC.

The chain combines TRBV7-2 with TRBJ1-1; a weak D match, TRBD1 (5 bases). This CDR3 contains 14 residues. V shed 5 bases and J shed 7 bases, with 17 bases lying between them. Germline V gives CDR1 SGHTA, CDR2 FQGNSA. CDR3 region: CASSPGLGGGEAFF. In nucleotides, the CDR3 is TGTGCCAGCAGCCCGGGACTGGGCGGAGGTGAAGCTTTCTTT.

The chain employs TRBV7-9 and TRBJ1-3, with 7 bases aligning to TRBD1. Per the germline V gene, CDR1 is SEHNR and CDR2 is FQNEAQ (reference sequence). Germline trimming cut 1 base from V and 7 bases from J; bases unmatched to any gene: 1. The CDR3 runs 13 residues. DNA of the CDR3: TGTGCCAGCAGCTTAGACAGGGGCAACACCATATATTTT. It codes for CASSLDRGNTIYF.

The CDR3 DNA reads TGCGCCAGCAGTCAATCCGGGCTAGCGGGGGACCAAGAGACCCAGTACTTC. Protein sequence: CASSQSGLAGDQETQYF. The chain recombines TRBV23-1 with TRBJ2-5, with 10 bases matching TRBD2. Being an ORF, TRBV23-1 has a function that is uncertain. The trim removed 0 bases at V and 0 bases at J, leaving 4 bases unmatched. The CDR3 runs 17 residues.

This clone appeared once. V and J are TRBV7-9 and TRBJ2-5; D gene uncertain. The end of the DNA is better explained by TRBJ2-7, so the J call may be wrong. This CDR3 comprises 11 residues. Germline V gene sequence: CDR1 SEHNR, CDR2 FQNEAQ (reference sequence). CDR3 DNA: TGTGCCAGCAGCCTTTCCTACGAGCAGTACTTC. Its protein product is CASSLSYEQYF.

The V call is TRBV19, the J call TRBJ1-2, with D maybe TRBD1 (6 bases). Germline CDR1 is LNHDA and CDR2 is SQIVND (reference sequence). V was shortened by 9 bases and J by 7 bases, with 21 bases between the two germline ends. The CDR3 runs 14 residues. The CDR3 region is CASQQKGQTAGYTF. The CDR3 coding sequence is TGTGCCAGCCAACAGAAGGGACAAACCGCTGGCTACACCTTC.

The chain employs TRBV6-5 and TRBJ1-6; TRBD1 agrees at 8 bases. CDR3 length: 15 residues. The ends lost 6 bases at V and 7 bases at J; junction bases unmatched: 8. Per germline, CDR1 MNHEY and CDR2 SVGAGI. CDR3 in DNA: TGTGCCAGCAGCCCTTTCACAGGGGGAAATTCACCCCTCCACTTT. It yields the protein CASSPFTGGNSPLHF.

The CDR3, as DNA: TGTGCCAGCAGCACGGGGACAGGGAAGAAAGAGACCCAGTACTTC. This sequence encodes CASSTGTGKKETQYF. The rearrangement joins TRBV7-9 to TRBJ2-5; 9 bases line up with TRBD1. V was pared by 5 bases and J by 3 bases, with 7 bases of the junction left unmatched. The length of the CDR3 is 15 residues. Germline loops: CDR1 SEHNR, CDR2 FQNEAQ (reference sequence).

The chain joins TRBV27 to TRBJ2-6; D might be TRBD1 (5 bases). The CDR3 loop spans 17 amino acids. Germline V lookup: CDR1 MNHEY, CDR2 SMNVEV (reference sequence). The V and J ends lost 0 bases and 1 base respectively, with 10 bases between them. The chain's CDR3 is CASSLSGRVSGANVLTF. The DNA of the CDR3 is TGTGCCAGCAGTTTATCGGGCAGGGTTTCTGGGGCCAACGTCCTGACTTTC.

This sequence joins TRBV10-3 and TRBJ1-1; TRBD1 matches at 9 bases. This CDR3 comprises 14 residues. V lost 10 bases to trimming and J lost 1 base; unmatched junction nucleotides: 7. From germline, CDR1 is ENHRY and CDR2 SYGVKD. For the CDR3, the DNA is TGTGCCACTGCCACAGGGGGCGCGAACACTGAAGCTTTCTTT. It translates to CATATGGANTEAFF.

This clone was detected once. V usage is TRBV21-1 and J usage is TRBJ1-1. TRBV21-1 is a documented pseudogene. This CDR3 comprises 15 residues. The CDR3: CASSKEGVVWTEAFF. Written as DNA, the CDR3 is TGTGCCAGCAGCAAGGAGGGCGTCGTGTGGACTGAAGCTTTCTTT.

The CDR3 loop reads CASSSDAGNTGELFF. The CDR3, as DNA: TGCGCCAGCAGCTCCGACGCAGGGAACACCGGGGAGCTGTTTTTT. J is TRBJ2-2 and V is TRBV5-1; D gene ambiguous. From germline, CDR1 is SGHRS and CDR2 YFSETQ. With 3 bases removed from V and 1 base from J, the gap between germline ends came to 10 bases. The CDR3 length is 15 residues.

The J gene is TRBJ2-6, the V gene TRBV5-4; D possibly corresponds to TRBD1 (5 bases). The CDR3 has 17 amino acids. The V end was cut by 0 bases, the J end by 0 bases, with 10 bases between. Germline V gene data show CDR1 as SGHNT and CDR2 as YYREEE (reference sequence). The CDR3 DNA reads TGTGCCAGCAGCTTGGCACAGGCGCGCTCTGGGGCCAACGTCCTGACTTTC. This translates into CASSLAQARSGANVLTF.

Here the CDR3 reads CACRQGLGNTIYF. The CDR3, as DNA: TGTGCCTGCAGACAGGGCTTGGGAAACACCATATATTTT. The chain employs TRBV30 and TRBJ1-3; 7 bases align to TRBD1. This CDR3 is built from 13 residues. Germline loops: CDR1 GTSNPN, CDR2 SVGIG (reference sequence). V lost 6 bases, J lost 4 bases, and 6 bases stayed unmatched.

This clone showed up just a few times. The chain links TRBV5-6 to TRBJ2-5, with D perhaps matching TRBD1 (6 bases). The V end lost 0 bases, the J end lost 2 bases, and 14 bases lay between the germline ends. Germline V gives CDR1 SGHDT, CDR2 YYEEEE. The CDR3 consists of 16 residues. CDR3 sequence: CASSLVYGTSQETQYF. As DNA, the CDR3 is TGTGCCAGCAGCTTGGTTTATGGGACAAGTCAAGAGACCCAGTACTTC.

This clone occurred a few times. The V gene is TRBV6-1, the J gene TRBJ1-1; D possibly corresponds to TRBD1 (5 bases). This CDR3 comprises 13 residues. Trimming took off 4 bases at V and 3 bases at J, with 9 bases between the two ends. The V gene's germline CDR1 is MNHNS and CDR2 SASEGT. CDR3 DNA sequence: TGTGCCAGCAGTGCAGGGAGGGACACTGAAGCTTTCTTT. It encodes CASSAGRDTEAFF.